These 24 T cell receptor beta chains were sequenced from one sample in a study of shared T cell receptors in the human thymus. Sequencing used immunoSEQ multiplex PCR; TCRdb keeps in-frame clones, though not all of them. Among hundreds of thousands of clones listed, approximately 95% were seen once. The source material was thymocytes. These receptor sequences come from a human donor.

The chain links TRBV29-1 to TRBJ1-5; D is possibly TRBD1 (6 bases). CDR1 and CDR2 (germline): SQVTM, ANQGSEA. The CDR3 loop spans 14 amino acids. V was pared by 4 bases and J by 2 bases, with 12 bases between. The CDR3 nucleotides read TGCAGCGTTGCGACAGGCGCGGGCAATCAGCCCCAGCATTTT. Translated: CSVATGAGNQPQHF.

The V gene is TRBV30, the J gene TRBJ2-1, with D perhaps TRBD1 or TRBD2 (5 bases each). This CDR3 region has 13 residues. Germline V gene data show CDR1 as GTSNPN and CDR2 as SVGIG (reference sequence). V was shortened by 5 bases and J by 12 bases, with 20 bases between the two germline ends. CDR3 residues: CAWARDPGLGQFF. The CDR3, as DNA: TGTGCCTGGGCCCGGGACCCCGGGTTGGGGCAGTTCTTC.

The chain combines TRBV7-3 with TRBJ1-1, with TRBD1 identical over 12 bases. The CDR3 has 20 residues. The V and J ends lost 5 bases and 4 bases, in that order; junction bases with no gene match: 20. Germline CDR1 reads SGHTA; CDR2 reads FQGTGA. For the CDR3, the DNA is TGTGCCAGCAGCCGGGACGTGCGGGGACAGGGGGCTACTACGAGCACTGAAGCTTTCTTT. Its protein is CASSRDVRGQGATTSTEAFF.

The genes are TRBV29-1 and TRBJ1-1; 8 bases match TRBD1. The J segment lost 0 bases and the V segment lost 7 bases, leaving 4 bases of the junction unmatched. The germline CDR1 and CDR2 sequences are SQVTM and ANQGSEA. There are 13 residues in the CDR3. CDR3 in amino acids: CSANRGLNTEAFF. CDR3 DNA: TGCAGCGCTAACAGGGGGTTGAACACTGAAGCTTTCTTT.

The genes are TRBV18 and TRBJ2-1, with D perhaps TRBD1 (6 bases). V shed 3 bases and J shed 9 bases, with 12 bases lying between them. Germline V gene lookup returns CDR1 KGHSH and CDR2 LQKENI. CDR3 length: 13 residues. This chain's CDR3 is CASSPDTGSEQFF. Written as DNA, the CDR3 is TGTGCCAGCTCACCGGATACAGGGAGTGAGCAGTTCTTC.

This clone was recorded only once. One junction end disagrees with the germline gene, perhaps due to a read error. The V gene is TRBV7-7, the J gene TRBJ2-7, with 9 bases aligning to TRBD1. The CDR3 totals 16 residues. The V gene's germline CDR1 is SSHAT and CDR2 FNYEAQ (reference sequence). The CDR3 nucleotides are TGTGCTAGCAGCTTAGGTATGGACAGGGGACTCCACGAGCAGTACTTC. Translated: CASSLGMDRGLHEQYF.

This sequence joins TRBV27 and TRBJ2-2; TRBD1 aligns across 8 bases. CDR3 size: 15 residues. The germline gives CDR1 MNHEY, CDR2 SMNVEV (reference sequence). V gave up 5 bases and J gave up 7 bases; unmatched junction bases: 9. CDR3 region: CASSPGQGKNGELFF. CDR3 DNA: TGTGCCAGCAGTCCCGGACAGGGAAAAAACGGGGAGCTGTTTTTT.

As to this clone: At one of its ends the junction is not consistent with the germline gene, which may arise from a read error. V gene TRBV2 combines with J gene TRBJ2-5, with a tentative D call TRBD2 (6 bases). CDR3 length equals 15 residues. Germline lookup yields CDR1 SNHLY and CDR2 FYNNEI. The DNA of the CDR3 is TGTGCCAGCAGCGAAGGGACTGTCCGAGGAGAGACCCAGTACTTC. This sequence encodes CASSEGTVRGETQYF.

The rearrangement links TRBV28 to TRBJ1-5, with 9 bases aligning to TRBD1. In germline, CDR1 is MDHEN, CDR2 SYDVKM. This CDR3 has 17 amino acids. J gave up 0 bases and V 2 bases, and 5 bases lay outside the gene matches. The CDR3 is CASSLGDRDLSNQPQHF. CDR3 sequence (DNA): TGTGCCAGCAGTTTAGGGGACAGGGACCTTAGCAATCAGCCCCAGCATTTT.

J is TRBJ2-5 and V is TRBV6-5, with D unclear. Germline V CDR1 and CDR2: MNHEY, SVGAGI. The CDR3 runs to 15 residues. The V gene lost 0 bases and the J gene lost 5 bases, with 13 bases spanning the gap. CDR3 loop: CASSYSSRVRETQYF. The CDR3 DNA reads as TGTGCCAGCAGTTACTCGAGCCGAGTGCGTGAGACCCAGTACTTC.

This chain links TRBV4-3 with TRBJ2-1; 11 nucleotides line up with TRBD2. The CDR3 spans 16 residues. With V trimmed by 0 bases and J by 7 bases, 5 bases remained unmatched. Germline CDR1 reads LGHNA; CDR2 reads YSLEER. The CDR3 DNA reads TGCGCCAGCAGCCAAGATAAACTAGCGGGAGTAAATGAGCAGTTCTTC. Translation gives CASSQDKLAGVNEQFF.

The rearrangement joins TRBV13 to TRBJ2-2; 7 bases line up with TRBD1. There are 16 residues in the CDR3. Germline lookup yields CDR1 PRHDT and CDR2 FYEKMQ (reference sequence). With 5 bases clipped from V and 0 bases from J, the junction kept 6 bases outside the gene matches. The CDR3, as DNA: TGTGCCAGCAGCACCCGACAGGGAGCGAACACCGGGGAGCTGTTTTTT. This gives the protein CASSTRQGANTGELFF. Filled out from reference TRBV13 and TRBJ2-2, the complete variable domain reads AAGVIQSPRHLIKEKRETATLKCYPIPRHDTVYWYQQGPGQDPQFLISFYEKMQSDKGSIPDRFSAQQFSDYHSELNMSSLELGDSALYFCASSTRQGANTGELFFGEGSRLTVL.

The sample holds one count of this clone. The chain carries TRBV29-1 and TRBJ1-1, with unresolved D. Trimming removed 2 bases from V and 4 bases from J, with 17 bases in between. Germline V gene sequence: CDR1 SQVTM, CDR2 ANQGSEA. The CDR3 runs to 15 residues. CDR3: CSVETGFPPSTEAFF. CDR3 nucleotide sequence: TGCAGCGTTGAAACGGGTTTCCCCCCTAGCACTGAAGCTTTCTTT.

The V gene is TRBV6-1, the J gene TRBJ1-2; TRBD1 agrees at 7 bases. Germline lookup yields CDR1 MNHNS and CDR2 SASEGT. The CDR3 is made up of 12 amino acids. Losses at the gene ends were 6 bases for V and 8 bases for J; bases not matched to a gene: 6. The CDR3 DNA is TGTGCCAGCAGCGAGACAGGGAAAGGCTACACCTTC. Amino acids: CASSETGKGYTF.

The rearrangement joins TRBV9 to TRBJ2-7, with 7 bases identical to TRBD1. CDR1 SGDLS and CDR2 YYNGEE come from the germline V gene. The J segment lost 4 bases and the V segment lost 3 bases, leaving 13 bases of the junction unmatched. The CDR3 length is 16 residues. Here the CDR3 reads CASSDRTGQDRYEQYF. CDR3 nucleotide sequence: TGTGCCAGCAGCGACCGTACCGGACAGGATAGATACGAGCAGTACTTC.

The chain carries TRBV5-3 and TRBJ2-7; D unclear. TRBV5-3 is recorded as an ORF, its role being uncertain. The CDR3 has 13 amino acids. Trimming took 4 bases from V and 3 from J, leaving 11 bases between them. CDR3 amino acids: CARSQPECYEQYF. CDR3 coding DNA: TGTGCCAGAAGCCAGCCGGAATGCTACGAGCAGTACTTC.

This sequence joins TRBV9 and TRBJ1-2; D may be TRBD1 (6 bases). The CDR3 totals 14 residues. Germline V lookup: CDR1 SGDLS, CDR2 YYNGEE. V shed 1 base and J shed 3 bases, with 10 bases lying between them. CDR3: CASSVRAGDYGYTF. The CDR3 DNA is TGTGCCAGCAGCGTAAGGGCAGGGGACTATGGCTACACCTTC.

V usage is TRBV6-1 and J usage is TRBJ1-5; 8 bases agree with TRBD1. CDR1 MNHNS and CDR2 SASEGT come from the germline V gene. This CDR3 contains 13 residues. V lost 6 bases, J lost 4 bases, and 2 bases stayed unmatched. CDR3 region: CASRTGANQPQHF. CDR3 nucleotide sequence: TGTGCCAGCAGGACAGGGGCAAATCAGCCCCAGCATTTT.

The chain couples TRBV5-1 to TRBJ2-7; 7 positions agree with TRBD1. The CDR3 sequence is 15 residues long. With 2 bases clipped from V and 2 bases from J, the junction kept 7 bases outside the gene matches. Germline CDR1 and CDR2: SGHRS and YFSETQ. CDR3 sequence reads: CASSFTGEPPYEQYF. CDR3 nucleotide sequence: TGCGCCAGCAGCTTCACAGGGGAACCCCCCTACGAGCAGTACTTC.

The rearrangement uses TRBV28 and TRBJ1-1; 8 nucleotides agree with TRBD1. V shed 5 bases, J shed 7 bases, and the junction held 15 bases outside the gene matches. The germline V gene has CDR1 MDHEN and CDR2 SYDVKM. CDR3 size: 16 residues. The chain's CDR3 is CASSGTGPGGGGEAFF. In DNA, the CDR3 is TGTGCCAGCAGTGGGACAGGACCTGGGGGAGGGGGTGAAGCTTTCTTT.

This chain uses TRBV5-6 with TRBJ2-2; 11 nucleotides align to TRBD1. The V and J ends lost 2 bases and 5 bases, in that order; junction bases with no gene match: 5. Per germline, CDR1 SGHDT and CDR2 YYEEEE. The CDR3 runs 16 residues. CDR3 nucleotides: TGTGCCAGCAGCTTTGGACGGGACAGGGGGACCGGGGAGCTGTTTTTT. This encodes CASSFGRDRGTGELFF.

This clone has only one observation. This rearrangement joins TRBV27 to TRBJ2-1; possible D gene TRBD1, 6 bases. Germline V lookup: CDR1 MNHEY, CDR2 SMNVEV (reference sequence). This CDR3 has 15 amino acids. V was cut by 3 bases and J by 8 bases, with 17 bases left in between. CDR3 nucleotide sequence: TGTGCCAGCAGTTTCTGGCAGGGGTCGGTGTATGAGCAGTTCTTC. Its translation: CASSFWQGSVYEQFF.

The CDR3 coding sequence is TGTGCCAGCTCACCATGTGATAGCGGGAGGGGTAACTACAATGAGCAGTTCTTC. As protein: CASSPCDSGRGNYNEQFF. The chain uses TRBV18 and TRBJ2-1; 11 bases are shared with TRBD2. Germline-derived CDR1 and CDR2 are KGHSH and LQKENI. The CDR3 runs to 18 residues. The V segment lost 2 bases and the J segment 3 bases; nucleotides outside the gene matches: 9.

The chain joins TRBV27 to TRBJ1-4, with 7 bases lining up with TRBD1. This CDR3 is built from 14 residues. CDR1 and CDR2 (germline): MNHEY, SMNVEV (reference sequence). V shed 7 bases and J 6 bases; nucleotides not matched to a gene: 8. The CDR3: CASTRGAGDEKLFF. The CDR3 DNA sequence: TGTGCCAGCACCAGGGGGGCAGGGGATGAAAAACTGTTTTTT.